The 3 T cell receptor beta chains presented below share a single source sample, sequenced in a study of blood T cell repertoires in COVID-19. Using immunoSEQ multiplex PCR, the repertoire was profiled, and TCRdb retains in-frame clones only, with some absent. The profile shows about 150,000 clones, approximately 80% of them singletons. The material sequenced was peripheral blood. The receptors were sampled from a man in his 70s who had recovered from COVID-19.

The CDR3, as DNA: TGTGCCAGCAGCCTCGACACTGGGCAGGGTGACACTGAAGCTTTCTTT. It encodes CASSLDTGQGDTEAFF. This chain links TRBV5-4 with TRBJ1-1, with D possibly matching TRBD1 (5 bases). V gave up 4 bases and J gave up 3 bases, with 19 bases separating them. The germline gives CDR1 SGHNT, CDR2 YYREEE (reference sequence). CDR3 length: 16 amino acids.

This chain uses TRBV7-2 with TRBJ2-2, with 14 bases aligning to TRBD2. With 4 bases clipped from V and 4 bases from J, the junction kept 8 bases outside the gene matches. CDR3 length: 18 residues. Germline assignment: CDR1 SGHTA and CDR2 FQGNSA. CDR3 protein: CASSSPGLAGVGTGELFF. DNA for the CDR3: TGTGCCAGCAGCTCACCGGGACTAGCGGGAGTGGGCACCGGGGAGCTGTTTTTT. The whole variable domain, filled in from reference TRBV7-2 and TRBJ2-2, reads GAGVSQSPSNKVTEKGKDVELRCDPISGHTALYWYRQSLGQGLEFLIYFQGNSAPDKSGLPSDRFSAERTGGSVSTLTIQRTQQEDSAVYLCASSSPGLAGVGTGELFFGEGSRLTVL.

V and J are TRBV24-1 and TRBJ2-5; TRBD2 agrees at 9 bases. There are 14 residues in the CDR3. With V trimmed by 5 bases and J by 5 bases, 5 bases remained unmatched. Germline CDR1 reads KGHDR; CDR2 reads SFDVKD. CDR3 nucleotide sequence: TGTGCCACCAGTGGCGGACTAGCGTGGGAGACCCAGTACTTC. As protein: CATSGGLAWETQYF.